This entry lists 7 T cell receptor beta chains sequenced from one sample in a study of PD-1 blockade in mismatch repair-deficient tumors. The protocol was immunoSEQ multiplex PCR, while the TCRdb copy is restricted to in-frame clones and leaves out a portion. The table shows around 37,000 clones, with 75% to 90% occurring only once. This material consisted of PBMCs, taken approximately 41 weeks after starting pembrolizumab. The receptors were gathered from an adult with mismatch repair-deficient cancer.

The chain uses TRBV7-9 and TRBJ1-4, with 11 nucleotides matching TRBD1. The CDR3 sequence is 15 residues long. Trimming at V came to 1 base and at J to 7 bases, leaving 2 bases not matched to a gene. Per germline, CDR1 SEHNR and CDR2 FQNEAQ (reference sequence). The CDR3 reads CASSLGGTGGEKLFF. Written as DNA, the CDR3 is TGTGCCAGCAGCTTAGGCGGGACAGGGGGTGAAAAACTGTTTTTT.

The chain uses TRBV5-1 and TRBJ2-7; weak D call: TRBD2 (5 bases). Per germline, CDR1 SGHRS and CDR2 YFSETQ. This CDR3 spans 13 amino acids. V lost 0 bases, J lost 6 bases, and 10 bases lay in between. The DNA of the CDR3 is TGCGCCAGCAGCTTGGCTAGGAGGAGCGAGCAGTACTTC. Translating gives CASSLARRSEQYF.

V is TRBV9 and J is TRBJ1-1, with D perhaps matching TRBD1 (6 bases). Germline-derived CDR1 and CDR2 are SGDLS and YYNGEE. The CDR3 length is 14 residues. V shed 2 bases and J shed 4 bases, with 12 bases lying between them. CDR3 DNA sequence: TGTGCCAGCAGCGTGGACAGCTCTGGCACTGAAGCTTTCTTT. Encoded protein: CASSVDSSGTEAFF.

The gene calls are TRBV21-1 and TRBJ2-7; the table calls TRBD2, which could not be checked here. TRBV21-1 is recorded as a pseudogene. This CDR3 has 15 amino acids. CDR3: CASTGTSVSSYEQYF. DNA of the CDR3: TGTGCCAGCACCGGGACTAGCGTAAGCTCCTACGAGCAGTACTTC.

The J gene is TRBJ2-1, the V gene TRBV21-1; the table's TRBD2 call for D was not verified on the DNA. TRBV21-1 is a recognized pseudogene. There are 19 residues in the CDR3. CDR3 coding DNA: TGTGCCAGCAGCAAACGAAGTGGAAGCGGGATAAGCTCCTACAATGAGCAGTTCTTC. Translation: CASSKRSGSGISSYNEQFF.

The chain couples TRBV18 to TRBJ1-4; TRBD1 might be the D (6 bases). V lost 5 bases, J lost 8 bases, and 9 bases lay in between. The CDR3 contains 12 residues. Germline lookup yields CDR1 KGHSH and CDR2 LQKENI. CDR3: CASSDGQEKLFF. In DNA, the CDR3 is TGTGCCAGCTCAGACGGACAGGAAAAACTGTTTTTT.

V and J are TRBV30 and TRBJ2-1; 8 nucleotides match TRBD2. CDR1 and CDR2 (germline): GTSNPN, SVGIG (reference sequence). This CDR3 has 14 amino acids. With 5 bases clipped from V and 9 bases from J, the junction kept 12 bases outside the gene matches. CDR3 coding DNA: TGTGCCTGGTGTTCAAAGCGGGAGAACGGTGAGCAGTTCTTC. Translation: CAWCSKRENGEQFF.